The clone carrying this T cell receptor (beta chain) came up a few times. Antigen unknown. The CDR3 is 14 amino acids. Unmatched junction bases numbered 5, after V lost 3 bases and J lost 6 bases. CDR1 and CDR2 (germline): LGHNA, YSLEER. These data originate in a study of T-cell memory formation after mild COVID-19. A single record per CDR3 protein comes from TCRdb applying MiXCR to the 5' RACE reads. In the table there are around 62,000 distinct CDR3 sequences, around 30% of which are singletons. The study's findings and limits: The CD4+ clones that contracted clustered mainly within CM and EM, and the CD8+ clones concentrated in EMRA.

The sequenced sample consisted of PBMCs or a T cell subset sorted from them (not recorded which). This TCR came from a man between 18 and 29 years old who had mild COVID-19 (a few samples of this study predate the infection). Cell type and time point are not known. The chain has TRBV4-3 and TRBJ2-3, with 8 bases that match TRBD2. Written as DNA, the CDR3 is TGCGCCAGCAGCCAGACGGGACTAGTCGATACGCAGTATTTT. Translating gives CASSQTGLVDTQYF.